These T cell receptor beta chains were read from a single sample in a study of T cell responses to AZD1222 COVID-19 vaccine. Using immunoSEQ multiplex PCR, the repertoire was profiled, and TCRdb retains in-frame clones only, with some absent. This table holds some 130,000 clones, roughly 90% found once. This sample comprised peripheral blood, obtained on day 0 of AZD1222 vaccination. The receptor set was obtained from an adult in good health. CDR3s include the opening cysteine and the closing phenylalanine or tryptophan. Each record gives: J gene, clone size, V gene, CDR3 protein. Not all rows give a size; the values are once, few, many and, for expanded clones, a class.

j_call: TRBJ1-1; clone_size: .; v_call: TRBV30; cdr3_aa: CAWSVSGGTEAFF
j_call: TRBJ1-1; clone_size: .; v_call: TRBV2; cdr3_aa: CASHIEPGQMNTEAFF
j_call: TRBJ1-2; clone_size: .; v_call: TRBV12-3/TRBV12-4; cdr3_aa: CASSLDANYGYTF
j_call: TRBJ1-3; clone_size: .; v_call: TRBV10-3; cdr3_aa: CAIRGEDRVIPSSGNTIYF
j_call: TRBJ2-7; clone_size: .; v_call: TRBV7-2; cdr3_aa: CASSISSGEYEQYF
j_call: TRBJ1-5; clone_size: once; v_call: TRBV28; cdr3_aa: CATRESEVAPTILPNQPQHF
j_call: TRBJ2-7; clone_size: .; v_call: TRBV7-8; cdr3_aa: CASSLRTRGYEQYF
j_call: TRBJ1-6; clone_size: .; v_call: TRBV27; cdr3_aa: CASGWGGLSPLHF
j_call: TRBJ1-1; clone_size: once; v_call: TRBV7-8; cdr3_aa: CASSLAWGVTEAFF
j_call: TRBJ1-6; clone_size: .; v_call: TRBV11-1; cdr3_aa: CASSLRTGLVSPLHF
j_call: TRBJ1-4; clone_size: .; v_call: TRBV18; cdr3_aa: CASSPRGGRSSTNEKLFF
j_call: TRBJ1-1; clone_size: .; v_call: TRBV6-2/TRBV6-3; cdr3_aa: CASSYPLGAFF
j_call: TRBJ2-7; clone_size: .; v_call: TRBV19; cdr3_aa: CASQKTAGPGGYEQYF
j_call: TRBJ1-4; clone_size: once; v_call: TRBV18; cdr3_aa: CASSLQEPYTEKLFF
j_call: TRBJ2-5; clone_size: .; v_call: TRBV6-5; cdr3_aa: CASSYDWRGGRETQYF
j_call: TRBJ1-5; clone_size: .; v_call: TRBV27; cdr3_aa: CASRPYDDRYQPQHF
j_call: TRBJ1-3; clone_size: .; v_call: TRBV19; cdr3_aa: CASSNFRTASGNTIYF
j_call: TRBJ2-5; clone_size: .; v_call: TRBV30; cdr3_aa: CACSGNTQETQYF
j_call: TRBJ1-2; clone_size: .; v_call: TRBV4-2; cdr3_aa: CASSHMTGDQFNYGYTF
j_call: TRBJ2-2; clone_size: once; v_call: TRBV6-1; cdr3_aa: CASSELGPGELFF
j_call: TRBJ2-3; clone_size: .; v_call: TRBV7-2; cdr3_aa: CASSLTSGSTDTQYF
j_call: TRBJ1-6; clone_size: .; v_call: TRBV18; cdr3_aa: CASSPPISQQGRSPLHF
j_call: TRBJ1-2; clone_size: .; v_call: TRBV2; cdr3_aa: CASRAGTFYGYTF
j_call: TRBJ1-2; clone_size: .; v_call: TRBV29-1; cdr3_aa: CTTQGGYGYTF
j_call: TRBJ1-1; clone_size: .; v_call: TRBV6-2/TRBV6-3; cdr3_aa: CASSYLVVNTEAFF
j_call: TRBJ2-3; clone_size: .; v_call: TRBV29-1; cdr3_aa: CSVASTSGRLIDTQYF
j_call: TRBJ1-2; clone_size: .; v_call: TRBV3-1/TRBV3-2; cdr3_aa: CASSPLGQPYGYTF
j_call: TRBJ1-1; clone_size: .; v_call: TRBV12-5; cdr3_aa: CASGLGTEAFF
j_call: TRBJ2-7; clone_size: .; v_call: TRBV12-3/TRBV12-4; cdr3_aa: CASQTGSSYEQYF
j_call: TRBJ1-1; clone_size: .; v_call: TRBV10-3; cdr3_aa: CAISARQGTEAFF
j_call: TRBJ2-2; clone_size: .; v_call: TRBV28; cdr3_aa: CASSSTGADGELFF
j_call: TRBJ1-5; clone_size: .; v_call: TRBV28; cdr3_aa: CASSSLERPNQPQHF
j_call: TRBJ1-1; clone_size: .; v_call: TRBV28; cdr3_aa: CASSLASNKGTEAFF
j_call: TRBJ2-1; clone_size: once; v_call: TRBV5-1; cdr3_aa: CASSLGQGNSGRSTYNEQFF
j_call: TRBJ1-5; clone_size: .; v_call: TRBV7-9; cdr3_aa: CASSLDRSGPKNQPQHF
j_call: TRBJ1-4; clone_size: .; v_call: TRBV20-1; cdr3_aa: CSASTDREGEKLFF
j_call: TRBJ2-3; clone_size: once; v_call: TRBV9; cdr3_aa: CASSGSGGQITDTQYF
j_call: TRBJ1-2; clone_size: few; v_call: TRBV4-2; cdr3_aa: CASSRNLGDGYTF
j_call: TRBJ1-6; clone_size: .; v_call: TRBV3-1/TRBV3-2; cdr3_aa: CASSPPVRELQSPLHF
j_call: TRBJ1-6; clone_size: .; v_call: TRBV6-4; cdr3_aa: CASSVDRGDSPLHF
j_call: TRBJ1-2; clone_size: .; v_call: TRBV5-1; cdr3_aa: CASSLDSTRSYGYTF
j_call: TRBJ2-2; clone_size: .; v_call: TRBV28; cdr3_aa: CASSQTTGELFF
j_call: TRBJ1-2; clone_size: once; v_call: TRBV3-1/TRBV3-2; cdr3_aa: CASSPWGQGNYGYTF
j_call: TRBJ1-3; clone_size: .; v_call: TRBV18; cdr3_aa: CASSPTRNRNMRNTIYF
j_call: TRBJ1-4; clone_size: once; v_call: TRBV5-1; cdr3_aa: CASSPRQGAHEKLFF
j_call: TRBJ1-1; clone_size: .; v_call: TRBV12-5; cdr3_aa: CASGLRQGSLNTEAFF